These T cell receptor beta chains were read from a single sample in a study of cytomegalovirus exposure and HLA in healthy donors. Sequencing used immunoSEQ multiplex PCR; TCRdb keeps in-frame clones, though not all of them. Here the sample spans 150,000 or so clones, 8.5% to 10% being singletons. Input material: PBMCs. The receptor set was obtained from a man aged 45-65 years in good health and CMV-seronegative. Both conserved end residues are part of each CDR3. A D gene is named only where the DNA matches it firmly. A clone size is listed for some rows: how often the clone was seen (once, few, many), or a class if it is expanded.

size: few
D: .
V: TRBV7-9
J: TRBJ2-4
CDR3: CASSFRGDAKNIQYF
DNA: TGTGCCAGCAGCTTCAGGGGGGATGCCAAAAACATTCAGTACTTC

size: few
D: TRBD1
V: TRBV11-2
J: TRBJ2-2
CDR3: CASRRRQGTNTGELFF
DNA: TGTGCCAGCAGACGTCGACAGGGAACGAACACCGGGGAGCTGTTTTTT

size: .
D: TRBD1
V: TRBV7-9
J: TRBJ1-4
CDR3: CASSRQGAPIGEKLFF
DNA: TGTGCCAGCAGCCGACAGGGCGCGCCAATAGGTGAAAAACTGTTTTTT

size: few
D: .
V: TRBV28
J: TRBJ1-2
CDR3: CASTKEVLRGGGYTF
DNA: TGTGCCAGCACCAAGGAGGTCCTAAGAGGAGGAGGCTACACCTTC

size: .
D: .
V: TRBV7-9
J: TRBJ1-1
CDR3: CASSEYRVRNTEAFF
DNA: TGTGCCAGCAGCGAGTACAGGGTGAGGAACACTGAAGCTTTCTTT

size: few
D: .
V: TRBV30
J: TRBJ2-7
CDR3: CAWSVGGTVFDEQYF
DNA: TGTGCCTGGAGTGTAGGCGGGACCGTCTTTGACGAGCAGTACTTC

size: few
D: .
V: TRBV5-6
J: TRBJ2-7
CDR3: CASSLASGWGYEQYF
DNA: TGTGCCAGCAGCCTAGCGTCGGGGTGGGGCTACGAGCAGTACTTC

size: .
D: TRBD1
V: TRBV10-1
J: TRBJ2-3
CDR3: CASIGRGRSDTQYF
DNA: TGCGCCAGCATTGGCAGGGGGCGCTCGGATACGCAGTATTTT

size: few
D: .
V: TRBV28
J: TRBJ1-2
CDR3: CASSKGGDYGYTF
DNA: TGTGCCAGCAGTAAAGGGGGAGACTATGGCTACACCTTC

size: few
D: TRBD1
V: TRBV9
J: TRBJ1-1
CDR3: CASSPSTGRSTEAFF
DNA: TGTGCCAGCAGCCCCTCGACAGGGCGGAGCACTGAAGCTTTCTTT

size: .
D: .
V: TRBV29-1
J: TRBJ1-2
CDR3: CSVGQQANYGYTF
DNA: TGCAGCGTCGGACAGCAAGCTAACTATGGCTACACCTTC

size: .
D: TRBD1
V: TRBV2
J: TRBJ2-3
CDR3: CASSVMGGWGQTSTDTQYF
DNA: TGTGCCAGCAGTGTAATGGGTGGATGGGGACAGACTAGCACAGATACGCAGTATTTT

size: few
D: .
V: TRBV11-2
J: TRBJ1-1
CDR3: CASSFTQWQPNTEAFF
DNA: TGTGCCAGCAGCTTTACACAGTGGCAGCCTAACACTGAAGCTTTCTTT

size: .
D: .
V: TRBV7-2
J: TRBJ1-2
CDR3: CASSPSWVHAGNGYTF
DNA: TGTGCCAGCAGCCCTAGTTGGGTCCACGCAGGGAATGGCTACACCTTC

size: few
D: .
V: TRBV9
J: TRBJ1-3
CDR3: CASSVAWGGSGNTIYF
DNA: TGTGCCAGCAGCGTAGCTTGGGGGGGCTCTGGAAACACCATATATTTT